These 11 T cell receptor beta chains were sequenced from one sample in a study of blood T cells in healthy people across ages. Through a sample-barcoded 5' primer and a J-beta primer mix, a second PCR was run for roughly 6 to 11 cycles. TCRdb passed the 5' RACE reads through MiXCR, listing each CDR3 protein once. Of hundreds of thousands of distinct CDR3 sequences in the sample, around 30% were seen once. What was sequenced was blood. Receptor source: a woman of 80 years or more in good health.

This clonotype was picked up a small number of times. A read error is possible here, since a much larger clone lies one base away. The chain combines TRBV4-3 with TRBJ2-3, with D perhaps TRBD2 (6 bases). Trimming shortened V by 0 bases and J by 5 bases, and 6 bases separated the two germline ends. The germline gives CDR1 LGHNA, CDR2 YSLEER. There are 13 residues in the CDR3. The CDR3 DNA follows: TGCGCCAGCAGCCAAGAGGGGGGAGATACGCAGTATTTT. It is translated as CASSQEGGDTQYF.

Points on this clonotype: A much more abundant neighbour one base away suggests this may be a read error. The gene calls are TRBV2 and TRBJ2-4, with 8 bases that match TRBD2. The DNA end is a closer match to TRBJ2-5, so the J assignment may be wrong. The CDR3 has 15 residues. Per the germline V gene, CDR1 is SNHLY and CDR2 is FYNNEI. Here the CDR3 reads CASRFGGRSTETQYF. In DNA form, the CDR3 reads TGTGCCAGCAGGTTTGGCGGGAGGAGTACCGAGACCCAGTACTTC.

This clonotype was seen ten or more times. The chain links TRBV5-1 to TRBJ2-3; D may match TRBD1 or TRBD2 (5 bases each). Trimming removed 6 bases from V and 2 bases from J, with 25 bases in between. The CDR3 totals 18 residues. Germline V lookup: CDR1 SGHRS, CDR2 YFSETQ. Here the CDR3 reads CASKYWSNTGRNTDTQYF. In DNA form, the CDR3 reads TGCGCCAGCAAATATTGGTCCAACACGGGACGGAACACAGATACGCAGTATTTT.

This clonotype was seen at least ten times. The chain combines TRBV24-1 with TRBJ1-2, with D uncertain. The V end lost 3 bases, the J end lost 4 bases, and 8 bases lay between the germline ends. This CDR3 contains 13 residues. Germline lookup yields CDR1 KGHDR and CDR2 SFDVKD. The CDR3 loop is CATSDPIFYGYTF. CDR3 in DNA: TGTGCCACCAGTGATCCCATCTTCTATGGCTACACCTTC.

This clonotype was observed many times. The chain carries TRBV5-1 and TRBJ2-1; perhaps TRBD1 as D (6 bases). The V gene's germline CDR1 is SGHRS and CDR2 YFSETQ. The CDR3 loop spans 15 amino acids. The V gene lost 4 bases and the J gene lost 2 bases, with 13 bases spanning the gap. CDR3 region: CASSGAGTTYNEQFF. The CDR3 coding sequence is TGCGCCAGCAGCGGGGCCGGGACAACCTACAATGAGCAGTTCTTC.

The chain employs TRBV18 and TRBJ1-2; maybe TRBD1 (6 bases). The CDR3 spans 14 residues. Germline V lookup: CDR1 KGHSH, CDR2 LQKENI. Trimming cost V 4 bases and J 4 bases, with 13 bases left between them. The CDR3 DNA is TGTGCCAGCTCACTAAAGGACAGCCTCTATGGCTACACCTTC. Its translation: CASSLKDSLYGYTF.

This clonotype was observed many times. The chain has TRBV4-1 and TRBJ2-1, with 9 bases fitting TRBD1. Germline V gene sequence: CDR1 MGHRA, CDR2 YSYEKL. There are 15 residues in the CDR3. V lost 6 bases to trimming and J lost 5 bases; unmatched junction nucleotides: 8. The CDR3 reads CASRPVGTGNNEQFF. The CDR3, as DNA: TGCGCCAGCAGACCCGTCGGGACAGGGAACAATGAGCAGTTCTTC.

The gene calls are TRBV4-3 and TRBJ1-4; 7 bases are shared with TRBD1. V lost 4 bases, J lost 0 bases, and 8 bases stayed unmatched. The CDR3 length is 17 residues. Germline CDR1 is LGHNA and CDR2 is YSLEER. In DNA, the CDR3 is TGCGCCAGCAGCCCGATGGTGGGGACAGCAACTAATGAAAAACTGTTTTTT. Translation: CASSPMVGTATNEKLFF.

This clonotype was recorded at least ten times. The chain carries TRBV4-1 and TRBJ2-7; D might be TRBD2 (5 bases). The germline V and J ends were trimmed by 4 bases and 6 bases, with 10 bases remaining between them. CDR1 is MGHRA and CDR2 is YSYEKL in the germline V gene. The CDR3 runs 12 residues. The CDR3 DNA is TGCGCCAGCAGCCCTCATCGGGGCGAGCAGTACTTC. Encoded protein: CASSPHRGEQYF.

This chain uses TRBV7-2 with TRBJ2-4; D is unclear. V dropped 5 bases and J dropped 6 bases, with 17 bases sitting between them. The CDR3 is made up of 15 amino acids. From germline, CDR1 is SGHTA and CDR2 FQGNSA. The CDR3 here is CASSHFRSPLNIQYF. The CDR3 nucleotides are TGTGCCAGCAGCCACTTCAGGAGTCCATTAAACATTCAGTACTTC.

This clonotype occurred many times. The chain's CDR3 is CASSFMQGAYSGANVLTF. CDR3 bases: TGTGCCAGCAGTTTTATGCAGGGGGCCTACTCTGGGGCCAACGTCCTGACTTTC. The rearrangement joins TRBV12-3 or TRBV12-4 to TRBJ2-6, with TRBD1 matching 8 bases. This CDR3 comprises 18 residues. The junction had 7 bases not matched to a gene; V was cut back by 3 bases and J by 0 bases.